The source of this T cell receptor (beta chain) is a study of sequential checkpoint blockade in melanoma. The method was immunoSEQ multiplex PCR; TCRdb's version includes in-frame clones alone and lacks a portion of them. This sample has about 5,500 clones, with 48% found just once. The CDR3 extends over 14 amino acids. Germline CDR1 reads SEHNR; CDR2 reads FQNEAQ (reference sequence). The germline V and J ends were trimmed by 3 bases and 7 bases, with 13 bases remaining between them. The sample's treatment: randomized to nivolumab then ipilimumab (arm A) or the reverse (arm B). The sequence was obtained from a human patient with melanoma. Some clones in this sample may be carry-over from other donors' samples. The input for sequencing was CD8+ T cells sorted from blood (inferred from file names), taken from a patient given nivolumab and ipilimumab in sequence. The gene calls are TRBV7-9 and TRBJ1-5; D perhaps matches TRBD1 (6 bases). The DNA for the CDR3 is TGTGCCAGCAGCTTTGGGGGCGCAAAGCAGCCCCAGCATTTT. Translation: CASSFGGAKQPQHF.